This T cell receptor (beta chain) originates from a study of T cell responses to AZD1222 COVID-19 vaccine. General study findings and limits: Scientists sampled the repertoires only once the peak T cell response had passed. Per reports, nearly half of all spike-specific TCRs target regions that are unmutated in variants. Spike-wide coverage was observed for vaccine-associated CD4 TCRs, with dominant responses at 160-218 and 743-854.

TCRdb's copy holds only in-frame clones and misses some; the assay was immunoSEQ multiplex PCR. The data show 150,000 to 200,000 clones, 94% seen once. The germline V gene has CDR1 SNHLY and CDR2 FYNNEI. This CDR3 contains 12 residues. V was pared by 3 bases and J by 0 bases, with 3 bases between. A remark on this clone: Its antigen is still unknown.

The sequence was obtained from an adult who received the AZD1222 COVID-19 vaccine. The rearrangement uses TRBV2 and TRBJ2-7, with D unresolved. The sample consisted of peripheral blood, taken 28 days after the second AZD1222 dose. Here the CDR3 reads CASSEISYEQYF. Here the CDR3 DNA reads TGTGCCAGCAGTGAGATCTCCTACGAGCAGTACTTC.